This T cell receptor (beta chain) is drawn from a study of blood T cell repertoires in COVID-19. Study at large: Acute and convalescent COVID-19 samples came from the United States, Italy and Spain. PBMCs, B-cell-depleted T cells, or T cells were the source of the cDNA or gDNA that made up the material.

Authors' analysis steps: Estimation of nucleated cell counts relied on the amplification of reference gene primers. Clones were read by immunoSEQ multiplex PCR, and TCRdb kept only the in-frame ones, dropping some. That table gives V, J and clone size, and the DNA gave D and trimming. The table records 350,000 to 550,000 clones, more than 85% of them present only once. The germline CDR1 and CDR2 sequences are MDHEN and SYDVKM. The CDR3 sequence is 15 residues long. The V gene end was trimmed by 3 bases and the J gene end by 7 bases; junction bases not matched to a gene: 4. The chain uses TRBV28 and TRBJ1-6; 9 nucleotides align to TRBD1. Sequenced material: peripheral blood. The clonotype originates from a woman in her 30s with acute or convalescent COVID-19. Here the CDR3 reads CASSFTGTGNSPLHF. The CDR3 DNA follows: TGTGCCAGCAGTTTTACCGGGACAGGGAATTCACCCCTCCACTTT.